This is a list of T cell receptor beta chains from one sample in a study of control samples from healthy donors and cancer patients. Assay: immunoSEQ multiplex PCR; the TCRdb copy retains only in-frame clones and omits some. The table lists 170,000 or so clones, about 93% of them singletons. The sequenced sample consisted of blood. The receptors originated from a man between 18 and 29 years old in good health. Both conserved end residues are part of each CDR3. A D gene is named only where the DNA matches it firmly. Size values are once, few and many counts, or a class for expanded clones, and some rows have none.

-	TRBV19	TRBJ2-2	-	CASSFRTGELFF	TGTGCCAGTAGTTTTCGAACCGGGGAGCTGTTTTTT
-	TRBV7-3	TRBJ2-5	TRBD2	CASSTGTSGETQYF	TGTGCCAGCAGCACCGGGACTAGCGGAGAGACCCAGTACTTC
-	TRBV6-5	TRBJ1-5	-	CATSRSAEIYQPQHF	TGTGCCACCTCTAGATCGGCAGAAATATATCAGCCCCAGCATTTT
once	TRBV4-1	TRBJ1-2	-	CASSPSGTYYGYTF	TGCGCCAGCAGCCCTTCTGGCACTTACTATGGCTACACCTTC
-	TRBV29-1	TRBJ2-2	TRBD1	CSAGLGGDTGELFF	TGCAGCGCCGGTTTAGGGGGCGATACCGGGGAGCTGTTTTTT
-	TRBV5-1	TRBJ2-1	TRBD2	CASSLSAGGPVDGEQFF	TGCGCCAGCAGTTTGTCAGCGGGGGGGCCGGTGGACGGTGAGCAGTTCTTC
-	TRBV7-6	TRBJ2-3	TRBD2	CASSLGPGLATTDTQYF	TGTGCCAGCAGCTTAGGGCCGGGACTAGCAACGACAGATACGCAGTATTTT
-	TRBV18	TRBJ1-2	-	CASSPEAVYGYTF	TGTGCCAGCTCACCAGAGGCAGTCTATGGCTACACCTTC
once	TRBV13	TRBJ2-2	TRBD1	CASSFRVLDRPDTGELFF	TGTGCCAGCAGCTTTCGAGTTTTGGACAGGCCGGACACCGGGGAGCTGTTTTTT
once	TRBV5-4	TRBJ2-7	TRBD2	CASSLAGASGGYEQYF	TGTGCCAGCAGCTTGGCCGGGGCTAGCGGGGGTTACGAGCAGTACTTC
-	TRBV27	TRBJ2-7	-	CASSLSSGAYEQYF	TGTGCCAGCAGTTTATCGTCAGGGGCCTACGAGCAGTACTTC
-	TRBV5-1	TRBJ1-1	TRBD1	CASSLGPGQGATEAFF	TGCGCCAGCAGCTTGGGCCCGGGACAGGGGGCCACTGAAGCTTTCTTT
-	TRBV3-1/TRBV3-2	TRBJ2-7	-	CASSQEGVLSYEQYF	TGTGCCAGCAGCCAAGAAGGGGTGCTCTCCTACGAGCAGTACTTC
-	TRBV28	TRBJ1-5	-	CASLTGNQPQHF	TGTGCCAGCTTGACAGGCAATCAGCCCCAGCATTTT
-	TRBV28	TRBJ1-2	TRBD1	CASSPPGQGVNYGYTF	TGTGCCAGCAGCCCTCCCGGACAGGGGGTTAACTATGGCTACACCTTC
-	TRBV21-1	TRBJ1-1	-	CASSKDRGVNTEAFF	TGTGCCAGCAGCAAAGACAGGGGTGTGAACACTGAAGCTTTCTTT
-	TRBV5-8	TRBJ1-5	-	CASSLGGVGNQPQHF	TGTGCCAGCAGCTTGGGGGGGGTGGGCAATCAGCCCCAGCATTTT
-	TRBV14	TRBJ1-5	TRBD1	CASSQDQLTGFNQPQHF	TGTGCCAGCAGCCAAGATCAGTTGACAGGGTTCAATCAGCCCCAGCATTTT
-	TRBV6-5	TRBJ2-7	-	CASKDRTYEQYF	TGTGCCAGCAAGGACCGAACCTACGAGCAGTACTTC
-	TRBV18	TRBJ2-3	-	CASSREDTQYF	TGTGCCAGCTCAAGAGAAGATACGCAGTATTTT
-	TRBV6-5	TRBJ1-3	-	CASSFEGNTIYF	TGTGCCAGCAGTTTTGAGGGAAACACCATATATTTT
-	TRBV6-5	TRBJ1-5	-	CASRKDGVSNQPQHF	TGTGCCAGCAGGAAGGACGGAGTTAGCAATCAGCCCCAGCATTTT
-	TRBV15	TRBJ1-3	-	CATSRLGDDSGNTIYF	TGTGCCACCAGCAGACTAGGGGATGACTCTGGAAACACCATATATTTT
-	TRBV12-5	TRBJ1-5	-	CASGQGQSNQPQHF	TGTGCTAGTGGCCAGGGGCAGAGCAATCAGCCCCAGCATTTT
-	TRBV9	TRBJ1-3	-	CASSVDGNSGNTIYF	TGTGCCAGCAGCGTTGATGGGAACTCTGGAAACACCATATATTTT
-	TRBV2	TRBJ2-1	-	CASSRDNEQFF	TGTGCCAGCAGTCGGGATAATGAGCAGTTCTTC
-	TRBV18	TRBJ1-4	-	CASSLITGTTNEKLFF	TGTGCCAGCTCACTTATCACAGGGACAACTAATGAAAAACTGTTTTTT
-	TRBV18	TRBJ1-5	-	CASSRAGRLSQPQHF	TGTGCCAGCTCACGGGCAGGGCGGTTAAGCCAGCCCCAGCATTTT
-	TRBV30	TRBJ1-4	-	CAWSAISKGSEKLFF	TGTGCCTGGAGTGCGATTTCGAAGGGGAGTGAAAAACTGTTTTTT
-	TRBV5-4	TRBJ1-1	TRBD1	CASSKRQGLNTEAFF	TGTGCCAGCAGCAAAAGACAGGGTTTGAACACTGAAGCTTTCTTT
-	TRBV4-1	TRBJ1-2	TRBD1	CASSQDSQGVRDGYTF	TGCGCCAGCAGCCAAGATTCGCAGGGGGTACGGGACGGCTACACCTTC
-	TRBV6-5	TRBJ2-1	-	CASGMQRYNEQFF	TGTGCCAGCGGGATGCAGCGATACAATGAGCAGTTCTTC
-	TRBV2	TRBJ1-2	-	CASSEQGNYGYTF	TGTGCCAGCAGCGAACAGGGTAACTATGGCTACACCTTC
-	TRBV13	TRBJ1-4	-	CASSFSYDGTEKLFF	TGTGCCAGCAGCTTTTCTTACGATGGGACTGAAAAACTGTTTTTT
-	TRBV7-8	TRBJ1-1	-	CASSLAAGNTEAFF	TGTGCCAGCAGCCTTGCGGCGGGGAACACTGAAGCTTTCTTT
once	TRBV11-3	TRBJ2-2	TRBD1	CASSPGQGYSGELFF	TGTGCCAGCAGCCCGGGACAGGGGTATTCCGGGGAGCTGTTTTTT